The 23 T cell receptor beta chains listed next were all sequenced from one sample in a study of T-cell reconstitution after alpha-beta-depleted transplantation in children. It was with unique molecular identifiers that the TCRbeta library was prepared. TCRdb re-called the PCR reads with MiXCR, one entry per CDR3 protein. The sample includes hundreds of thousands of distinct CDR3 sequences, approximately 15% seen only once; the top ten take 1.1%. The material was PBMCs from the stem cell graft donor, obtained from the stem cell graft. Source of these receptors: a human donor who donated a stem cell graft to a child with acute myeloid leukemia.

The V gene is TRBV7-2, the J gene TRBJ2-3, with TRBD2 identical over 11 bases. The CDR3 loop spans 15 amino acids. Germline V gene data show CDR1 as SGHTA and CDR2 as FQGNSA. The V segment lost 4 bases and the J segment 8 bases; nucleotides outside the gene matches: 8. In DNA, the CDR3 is TGTGCCAGCAGCTCAACGGGACTAGCGGAAGTTACGCAGTATTTT. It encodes CASSSTGLAEVTQYF.

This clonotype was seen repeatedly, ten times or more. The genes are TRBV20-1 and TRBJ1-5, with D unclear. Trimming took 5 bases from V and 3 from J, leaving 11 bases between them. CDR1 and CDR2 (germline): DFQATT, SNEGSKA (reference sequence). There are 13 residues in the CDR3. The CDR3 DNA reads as TGCAGTGCTCCCGGACCGAACAATCAGCCCCAGCATTTT. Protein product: CSAPGPNNQPQHF.

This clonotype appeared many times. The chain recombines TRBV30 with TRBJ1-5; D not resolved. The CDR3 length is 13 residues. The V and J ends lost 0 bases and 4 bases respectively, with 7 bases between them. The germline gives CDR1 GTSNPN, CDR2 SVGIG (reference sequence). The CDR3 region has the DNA TGTGCCTGGAGTGTGACGGAAAATCAGCCCCAGCATTTT. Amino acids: CAWSVTENQPQHF.

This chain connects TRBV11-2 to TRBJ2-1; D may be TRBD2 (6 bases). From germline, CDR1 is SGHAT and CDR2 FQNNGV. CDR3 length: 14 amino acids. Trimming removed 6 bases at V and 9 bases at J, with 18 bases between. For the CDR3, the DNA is TGTGCCAGCAGTTTCGCGTGGGGGGAAAGTGAGCAGTTCTTC. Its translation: CASSFAWGESEQFF.

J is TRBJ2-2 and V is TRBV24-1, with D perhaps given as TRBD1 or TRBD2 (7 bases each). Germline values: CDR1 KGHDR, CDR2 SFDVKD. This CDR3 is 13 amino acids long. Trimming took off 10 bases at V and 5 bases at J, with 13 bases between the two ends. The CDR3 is CATTGEGTGELFF. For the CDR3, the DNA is TGTGCCACAACAGGGGAGGGTACCGGGGAGCTGTTTTTT.

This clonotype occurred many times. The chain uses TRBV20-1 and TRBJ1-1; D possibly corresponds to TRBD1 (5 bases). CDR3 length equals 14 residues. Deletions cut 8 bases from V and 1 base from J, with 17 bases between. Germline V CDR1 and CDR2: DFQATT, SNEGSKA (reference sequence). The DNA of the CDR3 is TGCAGTCCTAAACAACCGGGGCCGAACACTGAAGCTTTCTTT. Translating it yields CSPKQPGPNTEAFF.

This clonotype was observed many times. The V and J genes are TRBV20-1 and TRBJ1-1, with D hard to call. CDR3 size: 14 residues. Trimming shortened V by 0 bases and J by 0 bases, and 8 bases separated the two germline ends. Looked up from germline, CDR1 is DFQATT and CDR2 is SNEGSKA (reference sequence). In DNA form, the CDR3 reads TGCAGTGCTAGAGATTTGGGGATGAACACTGAAGCTTTCTTT. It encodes CSARDLGMNTEAFF.

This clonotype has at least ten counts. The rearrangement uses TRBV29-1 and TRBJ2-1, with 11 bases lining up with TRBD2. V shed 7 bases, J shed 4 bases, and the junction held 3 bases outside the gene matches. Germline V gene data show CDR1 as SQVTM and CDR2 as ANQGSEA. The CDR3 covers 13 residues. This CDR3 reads CSELAGVYNEQFF. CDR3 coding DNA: TGCAGCGAACTAGCGGGGGTGTACAATGAGCAGTTCTTC.

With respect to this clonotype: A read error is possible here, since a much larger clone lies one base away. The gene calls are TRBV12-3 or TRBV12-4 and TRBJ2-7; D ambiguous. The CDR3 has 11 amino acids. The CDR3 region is CASSLSTELYF. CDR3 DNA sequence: TGTGCCAGCAGTTTAAGTACCGAGCTGTACTTC.

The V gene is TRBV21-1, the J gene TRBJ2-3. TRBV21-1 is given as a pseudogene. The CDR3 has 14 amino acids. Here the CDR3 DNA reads TGTGCCAGCAGCACGAACCAGAAGCCAGATACGCAGTATTTT. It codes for CASSTNQKPDTQYF.

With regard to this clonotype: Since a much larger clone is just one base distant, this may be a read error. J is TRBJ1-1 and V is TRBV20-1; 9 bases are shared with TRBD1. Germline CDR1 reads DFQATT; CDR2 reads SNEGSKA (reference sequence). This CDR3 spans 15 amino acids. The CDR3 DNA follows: TGCAGTGCTGAGGACAGGGGATGGAAGAACACTGGAGCTTTCTTT. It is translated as CSAEDRGWKNTGAFF.

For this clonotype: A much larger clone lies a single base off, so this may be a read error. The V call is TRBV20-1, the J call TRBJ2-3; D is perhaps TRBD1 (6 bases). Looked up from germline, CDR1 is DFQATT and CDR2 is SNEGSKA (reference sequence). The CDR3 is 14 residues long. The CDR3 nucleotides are TGCAGTGCTGGAGAAGGGGGAGCCACAGATACGCAGTATTTT. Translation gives CSAGEGGATDTQYF.

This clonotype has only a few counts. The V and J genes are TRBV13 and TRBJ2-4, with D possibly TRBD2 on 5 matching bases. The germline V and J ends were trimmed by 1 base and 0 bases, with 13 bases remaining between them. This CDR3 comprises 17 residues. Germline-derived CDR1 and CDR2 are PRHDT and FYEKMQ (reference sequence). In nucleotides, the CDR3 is TGTGCCAGCAGCTTAGCGTCGGGGTATCTAGCCAAAAACATTCAGTACTTC. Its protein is CASSLASGYLAKNIQYF. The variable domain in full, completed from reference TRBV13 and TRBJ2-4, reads AAGVIQSPRHLIKEKRETATLKCYPIPRHDTVYWYQQGPGQDPQFLISFYEKMQSDKGSIPDRFSAQQFSDYHSELNMSSLELGDSALYFCASSLASGYLAKNIQYFGAGTRLSVL.

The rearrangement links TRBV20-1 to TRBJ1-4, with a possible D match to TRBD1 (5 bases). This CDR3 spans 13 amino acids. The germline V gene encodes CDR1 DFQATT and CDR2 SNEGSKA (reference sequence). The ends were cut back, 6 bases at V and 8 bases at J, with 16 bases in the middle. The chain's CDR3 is CSAGGGVGEKLFF. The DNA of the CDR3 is TGCAGTGCCGGGGGGGGGGTTGGAGAAAAACTGTTTTTT.

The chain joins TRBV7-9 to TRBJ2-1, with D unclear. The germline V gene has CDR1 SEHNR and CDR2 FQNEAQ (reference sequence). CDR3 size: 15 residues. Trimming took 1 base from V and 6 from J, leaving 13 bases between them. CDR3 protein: CASSLVGNPTNEQFF. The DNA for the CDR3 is TGTGCCAGCAGCTTAGTAGGTAACCCCACCAATGAGCAGTTCTTC.

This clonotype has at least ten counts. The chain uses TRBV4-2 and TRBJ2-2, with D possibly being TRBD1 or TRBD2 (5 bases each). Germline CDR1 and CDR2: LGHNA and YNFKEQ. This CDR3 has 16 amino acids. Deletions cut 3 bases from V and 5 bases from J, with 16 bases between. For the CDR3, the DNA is TGTGCCAGCAGCCAGGAAGGGACCGGCAGGACCGGGGAGCTGTTTTTT. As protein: CASSQEGTGRTGELFF.

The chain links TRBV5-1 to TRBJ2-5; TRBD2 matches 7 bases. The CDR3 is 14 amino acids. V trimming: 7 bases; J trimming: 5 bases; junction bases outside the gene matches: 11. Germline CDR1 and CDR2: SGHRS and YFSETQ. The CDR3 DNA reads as TGCGCCAGCTGCCCGCAGGGAGGGAGCGAGACCCAGTACTTC. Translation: CASCPQGGSETQYF.

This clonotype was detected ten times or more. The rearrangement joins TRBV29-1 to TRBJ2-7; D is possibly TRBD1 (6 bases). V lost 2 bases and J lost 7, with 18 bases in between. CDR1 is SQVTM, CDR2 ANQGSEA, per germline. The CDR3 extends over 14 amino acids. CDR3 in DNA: TGCAGCGTTGAAAGGACAGCGAGTGGGGGAGAGCAGTACTTC. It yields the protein CSVERTASGGEQYF.

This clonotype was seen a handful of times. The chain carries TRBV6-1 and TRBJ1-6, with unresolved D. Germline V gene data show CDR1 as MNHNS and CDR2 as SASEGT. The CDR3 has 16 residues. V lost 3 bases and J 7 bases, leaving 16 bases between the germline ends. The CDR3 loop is CASSDWPFIPNSPLHF. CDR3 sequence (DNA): TGTGCCAGCAGTGACTGGCCATTCATTCCGAATTCACCCCTCCACTTT.

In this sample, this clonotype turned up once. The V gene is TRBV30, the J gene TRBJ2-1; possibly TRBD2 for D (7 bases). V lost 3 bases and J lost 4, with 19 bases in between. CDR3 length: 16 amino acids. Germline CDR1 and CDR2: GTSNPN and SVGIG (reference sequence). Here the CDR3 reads CAWSPGDGGQYNEQFF. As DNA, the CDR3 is TGTGCCTGGAGCCCCGGGGACGGGGGGCAATACAATGAGCAGTTCTTC.

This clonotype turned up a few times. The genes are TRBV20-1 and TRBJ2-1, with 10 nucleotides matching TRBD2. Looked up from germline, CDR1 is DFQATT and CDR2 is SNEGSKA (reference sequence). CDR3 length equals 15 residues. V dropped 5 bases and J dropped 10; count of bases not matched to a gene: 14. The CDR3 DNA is TGCAGTGCTGCGCTCAAGCGGGGGGGCCTCCGGGAGCAGTTCTTC. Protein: CSAALKRGGLREQFF.

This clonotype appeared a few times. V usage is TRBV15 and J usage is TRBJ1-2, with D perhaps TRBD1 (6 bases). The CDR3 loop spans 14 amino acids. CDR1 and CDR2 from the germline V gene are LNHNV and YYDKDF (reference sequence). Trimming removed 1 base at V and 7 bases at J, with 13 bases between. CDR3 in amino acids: CATSRAQGPGGYTF. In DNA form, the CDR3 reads TGTGCCACCAGCAGAGCACAGGGACCGGGTGGCTACACCTTC. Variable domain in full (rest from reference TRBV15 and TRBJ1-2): DAMVIQNPRYQVTQFGKPVTLSCSQTLNHNVMYWYQQKSSQAPKLLFHYYDKDFNNEADTPDNFQSRRPNTSFCFLDIRSPGLGDTAMYLCATSRAQGPGGYTFGSGTRLTVV.

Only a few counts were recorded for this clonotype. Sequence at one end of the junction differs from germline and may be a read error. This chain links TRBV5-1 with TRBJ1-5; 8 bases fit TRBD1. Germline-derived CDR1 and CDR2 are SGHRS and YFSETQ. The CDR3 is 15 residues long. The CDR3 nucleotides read TGCGCCAGCAGCTTGATGACAGGGGACAATCAGCCTCAGCATTTT. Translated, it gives CASSLMTGDNQPQHF.